This TCR beta chain is from a study of PD-1 blockade in classical Hodgkin lymphoma. The time point was: cycle 4 day 1 (C4D1), after 6 weeks of nivolumab. Every patient relapsed after autologous stem cell transplantation, and brentuximab vedotin exposure varied. Complete response, partial response or progressive disease was recorded as best response. The germline V gene encodes CDR1 MGHRA and CDR2 YSYEKL. The V end lost 0 bases, the J end lost 0 bases, and 14 bases lay between the germline ends. This CDR3 is built from 18 residues. This table comes from immunoSEQ multiplex PCR, and its TCRdb copy is limited to in-frame clones, with some not included. The top ten hold about 9% of the sample, which has tens of thousands of clones, around 80% seen once.

The sequences come from peripheral blood mononuclear cells (PBMCs), collected before the fourth cycle of nivolumab. The clonotype was recovered from a human donor with classical Hodgkin lymphoma. V and J are TRBV4-1 and TRBJ1-4; tentatively, D is TRBD1 (5 bases). CDR3 DNA: TGCGCCAGCAGCCAAGAAAAGGGGTTCCCATCAACTAATGAAAAACTGTTTTTT. Amino acid sequence: CASSQEKGFPSTNEKLFF.